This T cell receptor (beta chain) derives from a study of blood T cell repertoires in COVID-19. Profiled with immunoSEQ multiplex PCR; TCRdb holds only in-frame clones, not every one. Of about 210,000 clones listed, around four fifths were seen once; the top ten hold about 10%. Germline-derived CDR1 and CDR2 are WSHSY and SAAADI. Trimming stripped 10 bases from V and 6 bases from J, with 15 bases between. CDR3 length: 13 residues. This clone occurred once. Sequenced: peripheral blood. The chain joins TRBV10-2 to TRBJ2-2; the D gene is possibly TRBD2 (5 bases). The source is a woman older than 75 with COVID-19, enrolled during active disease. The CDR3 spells CATSLSRAGELFF. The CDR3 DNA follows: TGCGCCACCTCTTTGTCGAGGGCCGGGGAGCTGTTTTTT.